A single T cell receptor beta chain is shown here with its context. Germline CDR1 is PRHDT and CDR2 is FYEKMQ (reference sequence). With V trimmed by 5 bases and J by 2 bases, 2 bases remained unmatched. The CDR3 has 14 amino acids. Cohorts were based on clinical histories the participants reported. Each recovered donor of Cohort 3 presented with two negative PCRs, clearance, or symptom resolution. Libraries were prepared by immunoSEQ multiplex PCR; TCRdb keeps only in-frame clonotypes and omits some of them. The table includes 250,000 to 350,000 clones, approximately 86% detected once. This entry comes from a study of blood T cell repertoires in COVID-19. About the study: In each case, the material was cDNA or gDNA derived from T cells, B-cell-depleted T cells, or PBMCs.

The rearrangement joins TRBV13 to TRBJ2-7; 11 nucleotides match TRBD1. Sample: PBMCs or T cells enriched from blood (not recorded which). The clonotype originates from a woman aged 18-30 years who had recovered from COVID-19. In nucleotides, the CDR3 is TGTGCCAGCAGCACGGGACAGGGGGCCTACGAGCAGTACTTC. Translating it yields CASSTGQGAYEQYF.